What follows are 28 T cell receptor beta chains derived from one specimen sequenced in a study of PD-1 blockade in classical Hodgkin lymphoma. The data were produced by immunoSEQ multiplex PCR, yet TCRdb's version contains in-frame clones alone and is incomplete. The data hold roughly 96,000 clones, with 80% to 90% observed a single time. There was relapse after autologous stem cell transplantation in every patient, and there was variation in brentuximab vedotin exposure. The sequencing used peripheral blood mononuclear cells (PBMCs), collected before the second cycle of nivolumab. All receptors derive from a human donor with classical Hodgkin lymphoma.

This chain joins TRBV6-5 and TRBJ2-7, with TRBD2 matching 13 bases. V trimming: 6 bases; J trimming: 6 bases; junction bases outside the gene matches: 8. The CDR3 extends over 15 amino acids. The V gene's germline CDR1 is MNHEY and CDR2 SVGAGI. The chain's CDR3 is CASSRRLAGGSEQYF. DNA for the CDR3: TGTGCCAGCAGCCGTAGACTAGCGGGGGGTTCCGAGCAGTACTTC.

This clone was seen just once. The rearrangement links TRBV4-1 to TRBJ2-2, with TRBD2 matching over 14 bases. This CDR3 contains 18 residues. Trimming removed 6 bases from V and 2 bases from J; junction bases left unmatched: 8. Germline loops: CDR1 MGHRA, CDR2 YSYEKL. The CDR3 sequence is CASRSMTSGRGNTGELFF. The CDR3 DNA follows: TGCGCCAGCAGATCCATGACTAGCGGGAGGGGAAACACCGGGGAGCTGTTTTTT.

The CDR3 DNA reads as TGTGCCAGCAGCTCACTAGCGGGTGCCTACGAGCAGTACTTC. Residues: CASSSLAGAYEQYF. This chain links TRBV7-6 with TRBJ2-7, with 9 bases lining up with TRBD2. J gave up 2 bases and V 4 bases, and 3 bases lay outside the gene matches. CDR1 SGHVS and CDR2 FNYEAQ come from the germline V gene. CDR3 length: 14 residues.

The genes are TRBV27 and TRBJ1-2; 8 bases map to TRBD1. The CDR3 spans 17 residues. Germline CDR1 MNHEY, CDR2 SMNVEV (reference sequence). The junction had 18 bases not matched to a gene; V was cut back by 5 bases and J by 7 bases. CDR3 DNA: TGTGCCAGCAGTCAAAGCCCCCCCAGGCAGGGGGCCGGTGGCTACACCTTC. It is translated as CASSQSPPRQGAGGYTF.

The chain carries TRBV11-2 and TRBJ1-5, with D maybe TRBD1 (6 bases). The CDR3 contains 13 residues. The germline CDR1 and CDR2 sequences are SGHAT and FQNNGV. Trimming pared 4 bases from V and 4 bases from J, leaving 8 bases between. The CDR3 spells CASSSQGNQPQHF. DNA for the CDR3: TGTGCCAGCAGCTCGCAGGGGAATCAGCCCCAGCATTTT.

The genes are TRBV30 and TRBJ1-1; D is uncertain. The CDR3 length is 14 residues. The V gene lost 2 bases and the J gene lost 1 base, with 11 bases spanning the gap. Germline loops: CDR1 GTSNPN, CDR2 SVGIG (reference sequence). The CDR3 nucleotides are TGTGCCTGGAGTAGACTAGGGAAGAACACTGAAGCTTTCTTT. Its translation is CAWSRLGKNTEAFF.

J is TRBJ2-3 and V is TRBV7-6; 8 bases line up with TRBD2. The V gene end was trimmed by 1 base and the J gene end by 4 bases; junction bases not matched to a gene: 13. The CDR3 sequence is 18 residues long. CDR1 and CDR2 (germline): SGHVS, FNYEAQ. The CDR3 region has the DNA TGTGCCAGCAGCTTAGTTCGGGGGCGAGCGGGAGCCCCAGATACGCAGTATTTT. It codes for CASSLVRGRAGAPDTQYF.

In its sample, this clone was seen once. The chain joins TRBV27 to TRBJ1-1, with a possible D match to TRBD1 (6 bases). This CDR3 region has 14 residues. The V end lost 3 bases, the J end lost 4 bases, and 12 bases lay between the germline ends. From germline, CDR1 is MNHEY and CDR2 SMNVEV (reference sequence). This chain's CDR3 is CASSLIGGGTEAFF. DNA for the CDR3: TGTGCCAGCAGTTTGATAGGGGGAGGCACTGAAGCTTTCTTT.

The V gene is TRBV2, the J gene TRBJ1-4, with D maybe TRBD1 (5 bases). With 7 bases removed from V and 3 bases from J, the gap between germline ends came to 15 bases. There are 15 residues in the CDR3. Germline V gene data show CDR1 as SNHLY and CDR2 as FYNNEI. The DNA for the CDR3 is TGTGCCAGCAACGGAAGGGACCCAGCTAATGAAAAACTGTTTTTT. The encoded protein is CASNGRDPANEKLFF. The full variable domain, with the rest looked up from reference TRBV2 and TRBJ1-4, is EPEVTQTPSHQVTQMGQEVILRCVPISNHLYFYWYRQILGQKVEFLVSFYNNEISEKSEIFDDQFSVERPDGSNFTLKIRSTKLEDSAMYFCASNGRDPANEKLFFGSGTQLSVL.

This clone showed up just a few times. The chain employs TRBV4-2 and TRBJ2-1; 9 positions match TRBD2. Germline values: CDR1 LGHNA, CDR2 YNFKEQ. The CDR3 length is 17 residues. Trimming at V came to 1 base and at J to 3 bases, leaving 7 bases not matched to a gene. The CDR3 is CASSQGISGSVYNEQFF. The CDR3 DNA reads TGTGCCAGCAGCCAAGGGATTAGCGGGAGTGTCTACAATGAGCAGTTCTTC.

The rearrangement uses TRBV6-5 and TRBJ1-2, with D unresolved. V was cut by 1 base and J by 10 bases, with 10 bases left in between. Germline loops: CDR1 MNHEY, CDR2 SVGAGI. This CDR3 spans 12 amino acids. CDR3 bases: TGTGCCAGCAGTTACTTACCGGGATTCTACACCTTC. This translates into CASSYLPGFYTF.

The chain carries TRBV13 and TRBJ2-5; D uncertain. This CDR3 region has 13 residues. V lost 3 bases and J lost 2, with 7 bases in between. Germline V gives CDR1 PRHDT, CDR2 FYEKMQ (reference sequence). The CDR3 DNA sequence: TGTGCCAGCAGCTTGAGTCAGCAAGAGACCCAGTACTTC. Translation: CASSLSQQETQYF.

This rearrangement joins TRBV21-1 to TRBJ2-1; the table gives TRBD1 as D, unverified against the DNA. TRBV21-1 is a documented pseudogene. The length of the CDR3 is 18 residues. The CDR3 coding sequence is TGTGCCAGCAGCAAAGAGGGGGAAGCGTGGGCGAATTACAATGAGCAGTTCTTC. Translated, it gives CASSKEGEAWANYNEQFF.

This rearrangement joins TRBV19 to TRBJ1-3; D unclear. V dropped 4 bases and J dropped 2 bases, with 15 bases sitting between them. The CDR3 totals 16 residues. Looked up from germline, CDR1 is LNHDA and CDR2 is SQIVND (reference sequence). CDR3 loop: CASSKEGMYPGNTIYF. As DNA, the CDR3 is TGTGCCAGTAGTAAGGAGGGAATGTATCCTGGAAACACCATATATTTT.

The chain has TRBV5-1 and TRBJ2-7; D tentatively reads TRBD1 or TRBD2 (5 bases each). Germline V CDR1 and CDR2: SGHRS, YFSETQ. V lost 2 bases to trimming and J lost 2 bases, with 11 bases between them. The CDR3 is made up of 14 amino acids. The CDR3 nucleotides are TGCGCCAGCAGCTTCGGGGCGGAAACCTACGAGCAGTACTTC. Translating it yields CASSFGAETYEQYF.

This clone was seen once. The chain has TRBV6-1 and TRBJ1-1, with D hard to call. V gave up 0 bases and J gave up 2 bases, with 10 bases separating them. The CDR3 is made up of 15 amino acids. Germline lookup yields CDR1 MNHNS and CDR2 SASEGT. DNA of the CDR3: TGTGCCAGCAGTGAAGCACCCGTCCGAAACACTGAAGCTTTCTTT. Its translation: CASSEAPVRNTEAFF.

V usage is TRBV6-5 and J usage is TRBJ2-1; D gene uncertain. The CDR3 contains 14 residues. The V and J ends lost 2 bases and 2 bases respectively, with 7 bases between them. The germline V gene has CDR1 MNHEY and CDR2 SVGAGI. The CDR3 spells CASSYSYAYNEQFF. The CDR3 DNA is TGTGCCAGCAGTTACAGCTACGCCTACAATGAGCAGTTCTTC.

V and J are TRBV9 and TRBJ2-1; 10 nucleotides agree with TRBD2. Germline CDR1 reads SGDLS; CDR2 reads YYNGEE. The CDR3 consists of 15 residues. Unmatched junction bases numbered 3, after V lost 4 bases and J lost 2 bases. The CDR3, as DNA: TGTGCCAGCAGCATGGGACTAGCGCCCTACAATGAGCAGTTCTTC. It is translated as CASSMGLAPYNEQFF.

The genes are TRBV7-9 and TRBJ2-7, with TRBD1 identical over 8 bases. V shed 5 bases, J shed 5 bases, and the junction held 14 bases outside the gene matches. The CDR3 covers 16 residues. Germline V gives CDR1 SEHNR, CDR2 FQNEAQ (reference sequence). The CDR3 loop reads CASSPRLGQVPHEQYF. The CDR3 region has the DNA TGTGCCAGCAGCCCTCGGCTGGGACAGGTGCCCCACGAGCAGTACTTC. The whole variable domain, remainder taken from reference TRBV7-9 and TRBJ2-7, is DTGVSQNPRHKITKRGQNVTFRCDPISEHNRLYWYRQTLGQGPEFLTYFQNEAQLEKSRLLSDRFSAERPKGSFSTLEIQRTEQGDSAMYLCASSPRLGQVPHEQYFGPGTRLTVT.

V gene TRBV7-9 combines with J gene TRBJ1-2; D is unresolved. CDR3 length: 13 residues. Trimming pared 0 bases from V and 5 bases from J, leaving 7 bases between. Germline V gene data show CDR1 as SEHNR and CDR2 as FQNEAQ (reference sequence). CDR3 sequence (DNA): TGTGCCAGCAGCTTAGCTGGTTGGTATGGCTACACCTTC. Translated, it gives CASSLAGWYGYTF.

CDR3 sequence: CASSDRDLGGYTF. For the CDR3, the DNA is TGTGCCAGCAGTGACCGGGACCTAGGGGGCTACACCTTC. The rearrangement joins TRBV28 to TRBJ1-2, with a possible D match to TRBD1 (5 bases). Trimming took 5 bases from V and 8 from J, leaving 15 bases between them. There are 13 residues in the CDR3. CDR1 is MDHEN, CDR2 SYDVKM, per germline.

V usage is TRBV11-2 and J usage is TRBJ2-2; D is perhaps TRBD1 (7 bases). The V and J ends lost 2 bases and 1 base respectively, with 17 bases between them. This CDR3 is built from 18 residues. Germline V gene sequence: CDR1 SGHAT, CDR2 FQNNGV. CDR3 coding DNA: TGTGCCAGCAGCTTAAGGGTGCGGCAGGGGGGGAACACCGGGGAGCTGTTTTTT. Amino acids: CASSLRVRQGGNTGELFF. The variable domain in full, completed from reference TRBV11-2 and TRBJ2-2, reads EAGVAQSPRYKIIEKRQSVAFWCNPISGHATLYWYQQILGQGPKLLIQFQNNGVVDDSQLPKDRFSAERLKGVDSTLKIQPAKLEDSAVYLCASSLRVRQGGNTGELFFGEGSRLTVL.

This clone was seen a few times. The chain has TRBV5-1 and TRBJ1-5; maybe TRBD1 (6 bases). Trimming took off 3 bases at V and 0 bases at J, with 10 bases between the two ends. The CDR3 consists of 15 residues. Per germline, CDR1 SGHRS and CDR2 YFSETQ. CDR3 region: CASSWGDNSNQPQHF. CDR3 sequence (DNA): TGCGCCAGCAGCTGGGGGGACAATAGCAATCAGCCCCAGCATTTT.

CDR3 amino acids: CASSLDREVRQPQHF. The CDR3 nucleotides read TGTGCCAGCAGCCTAGACCGGGAGGTCAGGCAGCCCCAGCATTTT. J is TRBJ1-5 and V is TRBV4-2, with unresolved D. This CDR3 spans 15 amino acids. Germline-derived CDR1 and CDR2 are LGHNA and YNFKEQ. V lost 4 bases and J 7 bases, leaving 17 bases between the germline ends.

By share, this clone counts as medium-sized. The same CDR3 arises from other DNA sequences in this sample as well. The gene calls are TRBV4-2 and TRBJ1-2, with 7 bases identical to TRBD1. The CDR3 length is 15 residues. V lost 1 base and J lost 5; bases outside the gene matches: 7. From germline, CDR1 is LGHNA and CDR2 YNFKEQ. DNA for the CDR3: TGTGCCAGCAGCCAAGTTCCCGGACAGGAGTATGGCTACACCTTC. Amino acids: CASSQVPGQEYGYTF.

The V call is TRBV5-5, the J call TRBJ2-3; TRBD1 agrees at 9 bases. This CDR3 has 15 amino acids. Germline V gives CDR1 SGHKS, CDR2 YYEKEE (reference sequence). Losses at the gene ends were 5 bases for V and 0 bases for J; bases not matched to a gene: 4. This CDR3 is CASRWTGASTDTQYF. As DNA, the CDR3 is TGTGCCAGCAGATGGACAGGGGCCAGCACAGATACGCAGTATTTT.

This clone has more than one count but fewer than ten. V and J are TRBV19 and TRBJ1-5, with 7 bases aligning to TRBD1. The CDR3 is 17 residues long. Germline-derived CDR1 and CDR2 are LNHDA and SQIVND (reference sequence). The V segment lost 5 bases and the J segment 0 bases; nucleotides outside the gene matches: 10. The CDR3 nucleotides read TGTGCCAGTAGTCCGGACAGGACGGGGGCTAGCAATCAGCCCCAGCATTTT. It translates to CASSPDRTGASNQPQHF.

CDR3 amino acids: CASSSNTQYF. CDR3 sequence (DNA): TGTGCCAGCAGTTCGAATACGCAGTATTTT. The rearrangement uses TRBV6-1 and TRBJ2-3; D call uncertain. Germline V gene sequence: CDR1 MNHNS, CDR2 SASEGT. V was cut by 5 bases and J by 7 bases, with 4 bases left in between. The CDR3 runs to 10 residues.